This T cell receptor (beta chain) was captured by sequencing in a study of OX40 agonist ivuxolimab in advanced cancers. Per germline, CDR1 SGHTS and CDR2 YDEGEE. V shed 3 bases and J 0 bases; nucleotides not matched to a gene: 2. The CDR3 sequence is 15 residues long. Using immunoSEQ multiplex PCR, the repertoire was profiled, and TCRdb retains in-frame clones only, with some absent. This table holds thousands of clones, 80% to 90% found once. The cohort excluded patients with autoimmune disease history or systemic immunosuppression. The chain links TRBV5-8 to TRBJ2-3; TRBD1 matches at 9 bases. Material: CD4+ or CD8+ T cells sorted from blood, obtained in a trial of the OX40 agonist ivuxolimab. The TCR comes from an adult with an advanced solid tumor such as melanoma, head and neck, liver or kidney cancer. The CDR3 sequence: CASSSGTGSTDTQYF. CDR3 in DNA: TGTGCCAGCAGCTCCGGGACAGGGAGCACAGATACGCAGTATTTT. Full variable domain (outside the CDR3, taken from reference TRBV5-8 and TRBJ2-3): EAGVTQSPTHLIKTRGQQATLRCSPISGHTSVYWYQQALGLGLQFLLWYDEGEERNRGNFPPRFSGRQFPNYSSELNVNALELEDSALYLCASSSGTGSTDTQYFGPGTRLTVL.